The clone carrying this T cell receptor (beta chain) was recorded many times. Its antigen is unknown. In the same sample, other DNA sequences code for this CDR3. These data belong to a study of beta chain features in type 1 diabetes. Points from the study as a whole: More deletions and fewer insertions at VDJ junctions were found in patients with type 1 diabetes. Shortening that was moderate but significant affected the TCRB CDR3s of Type 1 diabetes patients in all four CD4+ subsets.

CD4+ naive, central memory, regulatory and stem cell-like memory subsets were isolated by sorting on CD45RO/CCR7/CD25/CD127/CD95/CD27. Deletions cut 0 bases from V and 6 bases from J, with 3 bases between. This CDR3 has 12 residues. CDR1 ENHRY and CDR2 SYGVKD come from the germline V gene. The entirety of the isolated RNA underwent reverse transcription, so expressed TCRB transcripts were sequenced. The study sequenced naive, central memory and regulatory T cell samples to an average of around 3.4 million reads. Sequencing was performed with immunoSEQ multiplex PCR; in TCRdb, only in-frame clones are kept and a portion is missing. Seen here are under 850,000 clones, around an eighth observed once, and the top ten hold less than 0.025%.

This rearrangement joins TRBV10-3 to TRBJ2-1; no reliable D call. The sequence came from a man in his late teens or twenties with type 1 diabetes. The sequencing input was naive CD4+ T cells from blood. CDR3 sequence: CAISESTNEQFF. CDR3 DNA: TGTGCCATCAGTGAGTCGACCAATGAGCAGTTCTTC.